This T cell receptor (beta chain) is drawn from a study of CD8 T cells in ankylosing spondylitis. One entry per CDR3 protein, called by TCRdb with MiXCR from the 5' RACE reads. Of a few hundred thousand distinct CDR3 sequences listed, approximately 22% were seen once; the top ten hold around 12%. Germline-derived CDR1 and CDR2 are SQVTM and ANQGSEA. This CDR3 comprises 15 residues. J lost 3 bases, V lost 6 bases, and 9 bases had no gene match. V usage is TRBV29-1 and J usage is TRBJ2-7; 12 bases are shared with TRBD2. Sequencing was performed on blood, either unsorted or a sorted T cell fraction (not recorded which). This sequence originates from a male donor with ankylosing spondylitis or in good health (not recorded which). The CDR3 loop is CSVGLAGLLRYEQYF. The CDR3 DNA is TGCAGCGTCGGACTAGCGGGGCTTCTACGCTACGAGCAGTACTTC.